Listed below are T cell receptor beta chains from one sample, sequenced in a study of cytomegalovirus exposure and HLA in healthy donors. Measured with immunoSEQ multiplex PCR; TCRdb has only the in-frame clones, and not every one. This sample carries approximately 92,000 clones, 69% of them seen once, and the ten largest clones take approximately 2.9%. The specimen sequenced was PBMCs. Receptors originate from a man aged 45-65 years in good health and CMV-seronegative. CDR3s include the opening cysteine and the closing phenylalanine or tryptophan. D genes are given only for firm matches. The size entry is marked missing in some rows and otherwise reads once, few, many or a size class.

TRBV18	TRBJ2-5	NA	TRBD2	TGTGCCAGCTCACCAGGTCCCGGTCGGGAGGGGCAAGAGACCCAGTACTTC	CASSPGPGREGQETQYF
TRBV9	TRBJ2-2	few	TRBD1	TGTGCCAGCAGCGCCCGGGACAGCGACACCGGGGAGCTGTTTTTT	CASSARDSDTGELFF
TRBV6-6	TRBJ2-1	NA	TRBD2	TGTGCCAGCAGTTACTCGGGGACTAGCGGGCTGACTGAGCAGTTCTTC	CASSYSGTSGLTEQFF
TRBV5-1	TRBJ2-3	NA	TRBD2	TGCGCCAGCAGCTTGGGAGCCTATAGCGGGAGAGGAGCAGATACGCAGTATTTT	CASSLGAYSGRGADTQYF
TRBV29-1	TRBJ1-1	NA	TRBD1	TGCAGCGTTGTTTCTCGGACAGGGATGAACACTGAAGCTTTCTTT	CSVVSRTGMNTEAFF
TRBV29-1	TRBJ1-3	few	TRBD1	TGCAGCGTAAGGACAGGTGGAAACACCATATATTTT	CSVRTGGNTIYF
TRBV6-4	TRBJ1-1	NA	NA	TGTGCCAGCAGTATCTACAGGAACACTGAAGCTTTCTTT	CASSIYRNTEAFF
TRBV11-2	TRBJ1-1	NA	NA	TGTGCCAGCAGTAAAAGAACAGGGAACACTGAAGCTTTCTTT	CASSKRTGNTEAFF
TRBV9	TRBJ1-3	NA	NA	TGTGCCAGCAGCGTAGCTCTGTCCAGCGGCCACTCTGGAAACACCATATATTTT	CASSVALSSGHSGNTIYF
TRBV6-5	TRBJ1-2	few	TRBD1	TGTGCCAGCAGTAGGACAGGGAACTATGGCTACACCTTC	CASSRTGNYGYTF
TRBV21-1	TRBJ1-5	NA	NA	TGTGCCAGCCGCAAACTCGTTCGCGGAATGAGCAATCAGCCCCAGCATTTT	CASRKLVRGMSNQPQHF
TRBV5-1	TRBJ2-5	NA	TRBD1	TGCGCCAGCGGACAGGGGCTCCGGGAGACCCAGTACTTC	CASGQGLRETQYF
TRBV2	TRBJ2-5	NA	NA	TGTGCCAGCAGCCTCCGACAGTACCAAGAGACCCAGTACTTC	CASSLRQYQETQYF
TRBV10-1	TRBJ1-5	NA	TRBD1	TGCGCCCGAGCGGGGAACAGGGGGTATCAGCCCCAGCATTTT	CARAGNRGYQPQHF
TRBV5-4	TRBJ2-4	NA	TRBD1	TGTGCCAGCAGCTTGGGCGGGACAGGGGGCGCCCGTAGGAAAAACATTCAGTACTTC	CASSLGGTGGARRKNIQYF
TRBV5-1	TRBJ1-3	once	TRBD1	TGCGCCAGCAGTTCGGACAGGGCTGGAAACACCATATATTTT	CASSSDRAGNTIYF
TRBV6-1	TRBJ1-3	NA	NA	TGTGCCAGCAGTGTTGAGGGTCCCGGAAACACCATATATTTT	CASSVEGPGNTIYF
TRBV11-2	TRBJ2-1	medium-sized	TRBD2	TGTGCCAGCAGCCAGACAGCGGGGGGACATCTCTACAATGAGCAGTTCTTC	CASSQTAGGHLYNEQFF
TRBV5-1	TRBJ1-2	NA	TRBD1	TGCGCCAGCAGCACCCGACAGGGTGGCGCGGGCTACACCTTC	CASSTRQGGAGYTF
TRBV5-4	TRBJ2-2	few	NA	TGTGCCAGCAGCTTGTATACATCTCCCGGGGAGCTGTTTTTT	CASSLYTSPGELFF
TRBV7-9	TRBJ2-4	few	TRBD1	TGTGCCAGCGGTAGCAGGGGGCCCAAAAACATTCAGTACTTC	CASGSRGPKNIQYF
TRBV18	TRBJ2-3	NA	NA	TGTGCCAGCTCACCACTGCAGGGGCGCACAGATACGCAGTATTTT	CASSPLQGRTDTQYF
TRBV2	TRBJ1-2	NA	NA	TGTGCCAGCAGTGAACTCAGGTCTAGCGGCTACACCTTC	CASSELRSSGYTF
TRBV5-4	TRBJ2-1	NA	NA	TGTGCCAGCAGCACCCCCTCCCGGGACAAGGATGAGCAGTTCTTC	CASSTPSRDKDEQFF
TRBV7-9	TRBJ2-3	NA	TRBD2	TGTGCCAGCAGCGCATCACCGGGACTATTAGGAGATACGCAGTATTTT	CASSASPGLLGDTQYF
TRBV25-1	TRBJ2-7	NA	NA	TGTGCCAGCAGTGAACGGGGTACCGGGATCCTCCCTGGGCACGAGCAGTACTTC	CASSERGTGILPGHEQYF
TRBV7-9	TRBJ2-3	NA	NA	TGTGCCAGCAGCCCCCGGGACATCGGAGATACGCAGTATTTT	CASSPRDIGDTQYF
TRBV7-9	TRBJ1-2	NA	TRBD1	TGTGCCAGCAGCTTAGATCTATACAGGGGGACCAACTATGGCTACACCTTC	CASSLDLYRGTNYGYTF
TRBV5-1	TRBJ1-4	NA	TRBD1	TGCGCCAAAGGCGGGGACAGGGGCCGTAGGGGTGAAAAACTGTTTTTT	CAKGGDRGRRGEKLFF
TRBV7-9	TRBJ2-5	NA	TRBD1	TGTGCCAGCAGCTTAACAGGGGTGGGGACCCAGTACTTC	CASSLTGVGTQYF
TRBV9	TRBJ2-3	NA	TRBD2	TGTGCCAGCAGCGGACTAGCGCACTTAGATACGCAGTATTTT	CASSGLAHLDTQYF
TRBV29-1	TRBJ2-3	NA	NA	TGCAGCGTTGAAGGGCCCCGGAGGCACACAGATACGCAGTATTTT	CSVEGPRRHTDTQYF
TRBV9	TRBJ2-1	few	TRBD1	TGTGCCAGCAGCGTAGTCAGTGAGGGACAGGGACAGTTCTTC	CASSVVSEGQGQFF
TRBV7-9	TRBJ2-5	NA	NA	TGTGCCAGCAGCTTAATGGGAGTCAGGGAGACCCAGTACTTC	CASSLMGVRETQYF
TRBV4-2	TRBJ2-2	NA	TRBD2	TGTGCCAGCAGCCGCGCCCAGACTAGCGGGAGCGGAACCGGGGAGCTGTTTTTT	CASSRAQTSGSGTGELFF
TRBV5-6	TRBJ1-6	once	TRBD1	TGTGCCAGCAGCAGGTGGGACAGGGTGAATTCACCCCTCCACTTT	CASSRWDRVNSPLHF
TRBV4-2	TRBJ1-4	NA	TRBD1	TGTGCCAGCAGCCAAGCACTCACAGGGGCGGCTGAAAAACTGTTTTTT	CASSQALTGAAEKLFF